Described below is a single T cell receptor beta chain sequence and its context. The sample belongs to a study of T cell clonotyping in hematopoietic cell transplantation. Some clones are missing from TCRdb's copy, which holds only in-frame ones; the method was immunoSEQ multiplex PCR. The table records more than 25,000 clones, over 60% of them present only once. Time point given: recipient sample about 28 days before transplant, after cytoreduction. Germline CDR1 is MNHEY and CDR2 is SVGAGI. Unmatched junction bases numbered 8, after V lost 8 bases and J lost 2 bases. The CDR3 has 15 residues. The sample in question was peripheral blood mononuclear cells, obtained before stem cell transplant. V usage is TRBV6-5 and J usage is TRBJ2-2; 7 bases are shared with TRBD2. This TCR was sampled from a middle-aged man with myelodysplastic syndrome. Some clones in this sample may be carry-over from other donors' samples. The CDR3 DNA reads TGTGCCAGCCGGCGTGGGACTACAAACACCGGGGAGCTGTTTTTT. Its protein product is CASRRGTTNTGELFF.